Listed below are T cell receptor beta chains from one sample, sequenced in a study of T-cell reconstitution after alpha-beta-depleted transplantation in children. TCRdb re-analysed the PCR reads in MiXCR, keeping a single row per CDR3 protein. The sample gives about 980,000 distinct CDR3 sequences, roughly 29% of which show up once; 28% is in the top ten. Material: PBMCs, mostly from graft donor cells, obtained 360 days after TCRalphabeta/CD19-depleted stem cell transplant. The receptors stem from a boy less than two years old who had a stem cell transplant for SCID, so the T cells may come from the graft donor. Each CDR3 is given with its conserved first and last residue. The order of the fields is CDR3 protein, CDR3 DNA, D gene, J gene, clone size, V gene. The D gene is left open where the match is weak. Rows give clone size only sometimes, using once, few, many, or a class for an expanded clone.

CSALDIYEQYF TGCAGTGCTCTGGACATCTACGAGCAGTACTTC NA TRBJ2-7 NA TRBV20-1
CSARDHGWAKNIQYF TGCAGTGCTAGAGACCACGGTTGGGCCAAAAACATTCAGTACTTC NA TRBJ2-4 few TRBV20-1
CASRPPTEMNTEAFF TGTGCCAGCAGACCTCCGACAGAAATGAACACTGAAGCTTTCTTT NA TRBJ1-1 few TRBV12-3/TRBV12-4
CSAGGLGRSNIQYF TGCAGCGCTGGAGGACTGGGCAGATCGAACATTCAGTACTTC NA TRBJ2-4 few TRBV29-1
CSARNGGNSGANVLTF TGCAGTGCTAGGAACGGGGGGAACTCTGGGGCCAACGTCCTGACTTTC TRBD2 TRBJ2-6 NA TRBV20-1
CASSYGGQVMTYEQYF TGTGCCAGCAGTTACGGCGGCCAGGTGATGACCTACGAGCAGTACTTC NA TRBJ2-7 few TRBV6-2/TRBV6-3
CASSLGWGATDNEQFF TGCGCCAGCAGCTTGGGTTGGGGGGCGACTGACAATGAGCAGTTCTTC NA TRBJ2-1 few TRBV5-1
CASRREGGKRLRAFF TGTGCCAGCCGAAGGGAGGGGGGGAAGAGGCTTAGGGCTTTCTTT NA TRBJ1-1 few TRBV12-3/TRBV12-4
CATSREVRLASTGELFF TGTGCCACCAGCAGAGAGGTCCGACTAGCTAGCACCGGGGAGCTGTTTTTT TRBD2 TRBJ2-2 NA TRBV15
CSAREGQVFATEAFF TGCAGTGCTAGAGAGGGACAGGTGTTCGCCACTGAAGCTTTCTTT TRBD1 TRBJ1-1 few TRBV20-1
CASSLAAPGALEQYF TGTGCCAGCAGCTTAGCCGCCCCAGGGGCGTTGGAGCAGTACTTC NA TRBJ2-7 NA TRBV7-9
CSAREGTGNTEAFF TGCAGTGCTAGAGAAGGGACTGGGAACACTGAAGCTTTCTTT NA TRBJ1-1 few TRBV20-1
CASSYGTSGQTYEQYF TGTGCCAGCAGTTACGGCACTAGCGGGCAAACCTACGAGCAGTACTTC TRBD2 TRBJ2-7 NA TRBV6-5
CSAQRTSVLDTQYF TGCAGTGCTCAGCGGACTAGCGTGCTCGATACGCAGTATTTT TRBD2 TRBJ2-3 NA TRBV20-1
CASSLVYDRGLYEQYF TGTGCCAGCAGCCTGGTTTATGACAGGGGACTCTACGAGCAGTACTTC TRBD1 TRBJ2-7 NA TRBV5-5
CASGRDRQLTDTQYF TGCGCCAGCGGGCGGGACAGGCAGTTGACAGATACGCAGTATTTT TRBD1 TRBJ2-3 NA TRBV5-1
CASSRDFGNQPQHF TGTGCCAGCAGTCGGGACTTCGGCAATCAGCCCCAGCATTTT NA TRBJ1-5 NA TRBV6-1
CASSGPAGAAPGEQYF TGTGCCAGCAGTGGCCCCGCGGGGGCGGCCCCCGGCGAGCAGTACTTC NA TRBJ2-7 NA TRBV27
CASSPTGPNYGYTF TGTGCCAGCAGCCCCACAGGGCCTAACTATGGCTACACCTTC NA TRBJ1-2 few TRBV7-9
CASSLSRDTQETQYF TGCGCCAGCAGCTTGTCCCGGGACACCCAAGAGACCCAGTACTTC NA TRBJ2-5 NA TRBV5-1
CASTPAGGYSNHPQHF TGTGCCAGCACCCCGGCAGGGGGGTATAGCAATCATCCCCAGCATTTT TRBD1 TRBJ1-5 NA TRBV12-3/TRBV12-4
CSARDAGGYIDTQYF TGCAGTGCTAGAGATGCGGGGGGGTATATTGATACGCAGTATTTT TRBD2 TRBJ2-3 few TRBV20-1
CASATDSYGYTF TGTGCCAGCGCGACTGATAGCTATGGCTACACCTTC NA TRBJ1-2 NA TRBV12-3/TRBV12-4
CASSLFQGVRSPLHF TGCGCCAGCAGCCTGTTTCAGGGCGTAAGGTCACCCCTCCACTTT NA TRBJ1-6 NA TRBV5-1
CASSFQLGTSGELFF TGTGCCAGCAGCTTCCAACTAGGAACCTCCGGGGAGCTGTTTTTT NA TRBJ2-2 NA TRBV7-8
CAISEPTQETQYF TGTGCCATCAGTGAGCCCACCCAAGAGACCCAGTACTTC NA TRBJ2-5 NA TRBV10-3
CASRDQGVATGELFF TGTGCCAGCAGGGACCAGGGGGTCGCTACCGGGGAGCTGTTTTTT TRBD1 TRBJ2-2 NA TRBV2
CASSLTGGFIAEYNEQFF TGTGCCAGCAGCTTAACTGGGGGATTCATAGCAGAGTACAATGAGCAGTTCTTC NA TRBJ2-1 NA TRBV7-3
CATRQGTGSTGELFF TGTGCCACCAGGCAGGGGACAGGGAGTACCGGGGAGCTGTTTTTT TRBD1 TRBJ2-2 NA TRBV15
CASRLGQGNTGELFF TGTGCCAGCAGACTGGGACAGGGTAACACCGGGGAGCTGTTTTTT TRBD1 TRBJ2-2 NA TRBV7-9
CASSRGTKGPPLHF TGTGCCAGCAGTAGGGGGACAAAAGGGCCACCCCTCCACTTT NA TRBJ1-6 NA TRBV12-3/TRBV12-4
CASRRQAGYTF TGTGCCAGCAGAAGACAGGCTGGCTACACCTTC NA TRBJ1-2 few TRBV7-9
CASSLEEGQPQHF TGTGCCAGCAGCTTAGAGGAGGGGCAGCCCCAGCATTTT NA TRBJ1-5 few TRBV12-3/TRBV12-4
CAIRDRGNTDTQYF TGTGCCATCAGAGACAGGGGCAACACAGATACGCAGTATTTT TRBD1 TRBJ2-3 NA TRBV10-3
CASSGGQGVQQCF TGTGCCAGCAGTGGGGGACAGGGGGTCCAGCAGTGCTTC TRBD1 TRBJ2-1 NA TRBV2
CASSFHWDRGYNEQFF TGTGCCAGCAGTTTTCATTGGGACAGGGGCTACAATGAGCAGTTCTTC TRBD1 TRBJ2-1 once TRBV28
CASSNGHPQETQYF TGTGCCAGCAGTAATGGACATCCCCAAGAGACCCAGTACTTC NA TRBJ2-5 few TRBV12-3/TRBV12-4
CASSPGLAGGTRAGELFF TGTGCCAGCAGCCCGGGACTAGCGGGAGGCACTAGGGCCGGGGAGCTGTTTTTT TRBD2 TRBJ2-2 few TRBV12-3/TRBV12-4
CASSVGPPVAYEQYF TGTGCCAGCAGCGTAGGACCCCCCGTGGCCTACGAGCAGTACTTC NA TRBJ2-7 few TRBV9
CASSPDRAEVTYEQYF TGTGCCAGCAGCCCGGACAGGGCGGAGGTTACCTACGAGCAGTACTTC TRBD1 TRBJ2-7 few TRBV9
CASSFALTSSNYGYTF TGTGCCAGCAGCTTCGCTCTGACTTCCTCTAACTATGGCTACACCTTC NA TRBJ1-2 few TRBV7-9
CASNPGQGAPQETQYF TGTGCCAGCAATCCCGGACAGGGGGCTCCTCAAGAGACCCAGTACTTC TRBD1 TRBJ2-5 NA TRBV28
CSARVLQGAEQYF TGCAGTGCTAGAGTCTTACAGGGAGCCGAGCAGTACTTC NA TRBJ2-7 few TRBV20-1
CASSVPGLATDTQYF TGCGCCAGCAGCGTTCCGGGACTAGCGACAGATACGCAGTATTTT TRBD2 TRBJ2-3 many TRBV5-1
CASSLALAGGPSYNEQFF TGTGCCAGCAGCTTGGCCCTAGCGGGGGGGCCTTCCTACAATGAGCAGTTCTTC TRBD2 TRBJ2-1 few TRBV5-6
CASSLGRASGASDTQYF TGTGCCAGCAGCTTAGGCCGGGCTAGCGGGGCATCAGATACGCAGTATTTT TRBD2 TRBJ2-3 NA TRBV7-2
CASSQVLRAGERETQYF TGCGCCAGCAGCCAAGTGTTAAGGGCAGGAGAGAGAGAGACCCAGTACTTC NA TRBJ2-5 few TRBV4-1
CASKNNRGAGGHADTQYF TGTGCCAGCAAGAATAACCGGGGGGCAGGGGGCCACGCAGATACGCAGTATTTT NA TRBJ2-3 NA TRBV12-3/TRBV12-4
CASSEQGGLAGQETQYF TGTGCCAGCAGTGAACAAGGGGGACTAGCGGGGCAAGAGACCCAGTACTTC TRBD2 TRBJ2-5 NA TRBV2
CAWSKGVSSNQPQHF TGTGCCTGGAGTAAAGGGGTAAGCAGCAATCAGCCCCAGCATTTT NA TRBJ1-5 few TRBV30
CASSTGQANIQYF TGTGCCAGCAGTACGGGACAGGCCAACATTCAGTACTTC TRBD1 TRBJ2-4 many TRBV27
CATLDQREVDGTQYF TGTGCCACCCTTGACCAGCGCGAGGTGGATGGTACCCAGTACTTC NA TRBJ2-5 once TRBV7-7
CSARAQGIRPGELFF TGCAGTGCTAGAGCCCAGGGCATAAGGCCCGGGGAGCTGTTTTTT NA TRBJ2-2 few TRBV20-1
CASSQEPGRGNQPQHF TGCGCCAGCAGCCAAGAACCGGGGCGGGGCAATCAGCCCCAGCATTTT NA TRBJ1-5 NA TRBV4-1
CSVDDPRGTEAFF TGCAGCGTTGACGACCCCCGGGGCACTGAAGCTTTCTTT NA TRBJ1-1 NA TRBV29-1